This T cell receptor beta chain is from a study of metastatic and nonmetastatic thyroid tumors. Overall study context: Malignant and benign thyroid patients had repertoires compared in peripheral blood and tumor or nodule tissue.

The CDR3 covers 13 residues. Germline CDR1 is LNHDA and CDR2 is SQIVND (reference sequence). The V gene lost 7 bases and the J gene lost 8 bases, with 14 bases spanning the gap. Study outcomes and limitations: Reportedly, malignant thyroid tumors had significantly higher TCR beta diversity than benign nodules, in blood and tumor.

Ahead of thyroid surgery, no patient had received treatment of any kind. In regard to this clone: The target antigen is unknown.

In the authors' methods: In papillary thyroid cancer, a distant-metastasis classifier was built using CDR3 differences across clinicopathological groups. Through MiXCR, TCRdb re-clonotyped the PCR reads. In this record, the V and J calls reflect TCRdb's handling and not the investigators' own analysis. The data show some 4,600 clones, roughly 18% seen once. Sequencing input: adjacent normal tissue. The V and J genes are TRBV19 and TRBJ2-2; D gene ambiguous. The TCR sequence derives from a male donor with papillary thyroid cancer or a benign thyroid nodule (not recorded which). Some clones in this sample may be carry-over from other donors' samples. CDR3 sequence reads: CASKVHPGGELFF. The CDR3 nucleotides are TGTGCCAGTAAAGTACACCCCGGTGGGGAGCTGTTTTTT.